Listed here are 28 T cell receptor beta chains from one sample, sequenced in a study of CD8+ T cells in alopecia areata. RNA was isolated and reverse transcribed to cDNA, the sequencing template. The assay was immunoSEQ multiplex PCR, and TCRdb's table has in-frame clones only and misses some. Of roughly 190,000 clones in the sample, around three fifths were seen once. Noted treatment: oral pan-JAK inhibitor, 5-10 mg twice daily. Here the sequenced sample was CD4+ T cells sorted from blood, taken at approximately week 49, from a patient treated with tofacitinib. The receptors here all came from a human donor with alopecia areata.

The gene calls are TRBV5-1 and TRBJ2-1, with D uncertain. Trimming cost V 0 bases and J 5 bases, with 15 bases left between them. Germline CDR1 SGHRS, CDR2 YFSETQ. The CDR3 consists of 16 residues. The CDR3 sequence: CASSLVPTGSNNEQFF. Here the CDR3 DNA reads TGCGCCAGCAGCTTGGTACCCACGGGTTCCAACAATGAGCAGTTCTTC.

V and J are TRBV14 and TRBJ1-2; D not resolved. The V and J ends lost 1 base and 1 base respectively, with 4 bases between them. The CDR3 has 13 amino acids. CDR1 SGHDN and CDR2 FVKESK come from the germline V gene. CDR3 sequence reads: CASSQADNYGYTF. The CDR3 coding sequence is TGTGCCAGCAGCCAAGCAGATAACTATGGCTACACCTTC.

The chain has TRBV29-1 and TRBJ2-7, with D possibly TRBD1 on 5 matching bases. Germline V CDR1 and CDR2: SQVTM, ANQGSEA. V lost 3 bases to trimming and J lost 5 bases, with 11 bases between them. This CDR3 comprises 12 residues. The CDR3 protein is CSVDLDSHEQYF. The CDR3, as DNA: TGCAGCGTTGACCTAGACAGCCACGAGCAGTACTTC.

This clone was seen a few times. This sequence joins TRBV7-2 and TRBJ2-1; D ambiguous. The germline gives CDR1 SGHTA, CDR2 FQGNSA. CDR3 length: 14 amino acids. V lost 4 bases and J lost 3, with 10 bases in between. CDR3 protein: CASSSGLSYNEQFF. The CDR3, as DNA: TGTGCCAGCAGCTCCGGCCTTAGCTACAATGAGCAGTTCTTC.

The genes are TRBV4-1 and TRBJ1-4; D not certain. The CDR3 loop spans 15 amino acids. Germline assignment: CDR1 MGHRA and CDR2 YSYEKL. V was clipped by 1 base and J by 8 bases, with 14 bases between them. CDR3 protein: CASSQVRALGEKLFF. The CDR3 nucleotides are TGCGCCAGCAGCCAAGTAAGGGCTTTAGGGGAAAAACTGTTTTTT.

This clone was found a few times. Written as DNA, the CDR3 is TGCAGCGATAGTCCGGGGGGCCCAGATACGCAGTATTTT. Residues: CSDSPGGPDTQYF. The chain combines TRBV29-1 with TRBJ2-3; perhaps TRBD2 as D (7 bases). Looked up from germline, CDR1 is SQVTM and CDR2 is ANQGSEA. The V end was cut by 7 bases, the J end by 4 bases, with 15 bases between. The CDR3 contains 13 residues.

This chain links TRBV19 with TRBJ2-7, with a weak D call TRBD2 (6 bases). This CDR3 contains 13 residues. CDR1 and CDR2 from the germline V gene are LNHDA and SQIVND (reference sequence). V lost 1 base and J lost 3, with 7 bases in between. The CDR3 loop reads CASSIGGDYEQYF. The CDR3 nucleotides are TGTGCCAGTAGTATAGGGGGGGACTACGAGCAGTACTTC.

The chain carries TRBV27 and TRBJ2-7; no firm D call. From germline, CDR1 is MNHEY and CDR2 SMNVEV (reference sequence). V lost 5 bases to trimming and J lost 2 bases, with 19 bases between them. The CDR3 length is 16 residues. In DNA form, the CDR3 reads TGTGCCAGCAGTCCCGCCGATAGGGTCTCCACCTACGAGCAGTACTTC. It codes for CASSPADRVSTYEQYF.

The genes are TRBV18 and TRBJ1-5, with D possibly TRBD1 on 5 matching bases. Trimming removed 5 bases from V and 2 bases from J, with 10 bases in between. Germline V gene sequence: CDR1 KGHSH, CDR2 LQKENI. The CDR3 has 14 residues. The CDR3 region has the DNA TGTGCCAGCTCAGAGGGACTGGGCAATCAGCCCCAGCATTTT. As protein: CASSEGLGNQPQHF.

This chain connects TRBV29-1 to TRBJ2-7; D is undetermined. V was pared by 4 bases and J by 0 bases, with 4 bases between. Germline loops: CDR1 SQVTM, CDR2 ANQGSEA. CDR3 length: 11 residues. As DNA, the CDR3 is TGCAGCGTTGCGTACTCCTACGAGCAGTACTTC. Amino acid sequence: CSVAYSYEQYF.

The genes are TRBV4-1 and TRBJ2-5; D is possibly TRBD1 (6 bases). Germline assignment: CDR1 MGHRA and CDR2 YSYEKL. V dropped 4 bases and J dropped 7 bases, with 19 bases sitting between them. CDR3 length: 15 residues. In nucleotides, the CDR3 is TGCGCCAGCAGCCCTGTTCAGGGGACCGGGTCGACCCAGTACTTC. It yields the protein CASSPVQGTGSTQYF.

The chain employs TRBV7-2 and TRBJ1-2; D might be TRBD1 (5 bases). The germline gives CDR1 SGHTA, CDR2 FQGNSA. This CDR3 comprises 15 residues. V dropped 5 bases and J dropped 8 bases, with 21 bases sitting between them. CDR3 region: CASSPLTGGLKGYTF. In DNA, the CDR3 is TGTGCCAGCAGCCCGCTTACGGGGGGATTAAAGGGCTACACCTTC.

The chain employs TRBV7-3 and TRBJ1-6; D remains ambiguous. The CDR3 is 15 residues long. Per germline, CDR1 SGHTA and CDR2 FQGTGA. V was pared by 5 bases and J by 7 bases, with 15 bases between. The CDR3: CASSATGGENSPLHF. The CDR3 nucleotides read TGTGCCAGCAGCGCGACGGGTGGAGAAAATTCACCCCTCCACTTT.

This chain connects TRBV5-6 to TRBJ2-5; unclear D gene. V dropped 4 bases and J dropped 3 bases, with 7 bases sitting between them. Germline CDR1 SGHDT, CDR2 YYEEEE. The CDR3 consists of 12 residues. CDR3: CASSSPEETQYF. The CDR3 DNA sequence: TGTGCCAGCAGCAGCCCCGAAGAGACCCAGTACTTC.

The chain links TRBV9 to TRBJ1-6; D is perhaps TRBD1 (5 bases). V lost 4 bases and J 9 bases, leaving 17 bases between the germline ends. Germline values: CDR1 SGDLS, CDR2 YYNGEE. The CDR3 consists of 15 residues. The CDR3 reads CASSQGVGGISPLHF. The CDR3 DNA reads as TGTGCCAGCAGCCAGGGAGTGGGCGGGATTTCACCCCTCCACTTT.

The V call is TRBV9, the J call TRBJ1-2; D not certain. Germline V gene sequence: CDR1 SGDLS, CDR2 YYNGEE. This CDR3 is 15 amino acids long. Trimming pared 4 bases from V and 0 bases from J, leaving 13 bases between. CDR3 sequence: CASSRSLGTNYGYTF. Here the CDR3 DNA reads TGTGCCAGCAGCCGCTCGCTGGGAACTAACTATGGCTACACCTTC.

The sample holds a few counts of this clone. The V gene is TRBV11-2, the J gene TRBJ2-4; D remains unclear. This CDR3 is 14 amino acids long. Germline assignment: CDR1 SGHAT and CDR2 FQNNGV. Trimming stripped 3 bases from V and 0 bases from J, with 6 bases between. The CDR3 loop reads CASSFQIAKNIQYF. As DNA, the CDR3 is TGTGCCAGCAGCTTCCAGATAGCCAAAAACATTCAGTACTTC. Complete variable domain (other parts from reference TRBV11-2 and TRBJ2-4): EAGVAQSPRYKIIEKRQSVAFWCNPISGHATLYWYQQILGQGPKLLIQFQNNGVVDDSQLPKDRFSAERLKGVDSTLKIQPAKLEDSAVYLCASSFQIAKNIQYFGAGTRLSVL.

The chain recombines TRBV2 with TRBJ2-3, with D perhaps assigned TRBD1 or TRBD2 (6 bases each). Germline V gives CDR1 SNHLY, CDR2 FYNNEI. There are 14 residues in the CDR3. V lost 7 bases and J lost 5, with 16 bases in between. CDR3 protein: CASTRGTNRDTQYF. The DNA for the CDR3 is TGTGCCAGCACTCGGGGGACAAACCGAGATACGCAGTATTTT. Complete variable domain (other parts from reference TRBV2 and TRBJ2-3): EPEVTQTPSHQVTQMGQEVILRCVPISNHLYFYWYRQILGQKVEFLVSFYNNEISEKSEIFDDQFSVERPDGSNFTLKIRSTKLEDSAMYFCASTRGTNRDTQYFGPGTRLTVL.

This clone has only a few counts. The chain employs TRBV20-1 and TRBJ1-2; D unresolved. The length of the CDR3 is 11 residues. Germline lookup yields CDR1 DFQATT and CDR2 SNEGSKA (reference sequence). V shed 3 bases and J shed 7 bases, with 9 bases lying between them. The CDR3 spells CSARPIRGYTF. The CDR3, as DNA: TGCAGTGCTAGGCCAATTCGTGGCTACACCTTC.

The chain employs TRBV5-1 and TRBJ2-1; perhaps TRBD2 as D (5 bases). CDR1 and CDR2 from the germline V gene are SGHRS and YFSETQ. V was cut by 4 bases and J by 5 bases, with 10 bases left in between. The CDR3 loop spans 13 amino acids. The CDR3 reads CASSHGVHNEQFF. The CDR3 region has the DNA TGCGCCAGCAGCCACGGGGTACACAATGAGCAGTTCTTC. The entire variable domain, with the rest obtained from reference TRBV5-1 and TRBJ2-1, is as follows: KAGVTQTPRYLIKTRGQQVTLSCSPISGHRSVSWYQQTPGQGLQFLFEYFSETQRNKGNFPGRFSGRQFSNSRSEMNVSTLELGDSALYLCASSHGVHNEQFFGPGTRLTVL.

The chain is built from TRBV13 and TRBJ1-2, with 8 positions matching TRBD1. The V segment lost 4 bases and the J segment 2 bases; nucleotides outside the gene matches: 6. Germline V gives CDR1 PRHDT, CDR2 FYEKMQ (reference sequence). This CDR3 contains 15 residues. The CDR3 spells CASSSRQGSNYGYTF. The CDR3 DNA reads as TGTGCCAGCAGCTCGAGACAGGGGTCCAACTATGGCTACACCTTC.

The CDR3 sequence: CASSESNTAPYEQYF. CDR3 coding DNA: TGCGCCAGCAGTGAGTCCAACACCGCTCCCTACGAGCAGTACTTC. This sequence joins TRBV10-2 and TRBJ2-7; D ambiguous. CDR3 length: 15 amino acids. Trimming pared 0 bases from V and 2 bases from J, leaving 11 bases between. Germline-derived CDR1 and CDR2 are WSHSY and SAAADI.

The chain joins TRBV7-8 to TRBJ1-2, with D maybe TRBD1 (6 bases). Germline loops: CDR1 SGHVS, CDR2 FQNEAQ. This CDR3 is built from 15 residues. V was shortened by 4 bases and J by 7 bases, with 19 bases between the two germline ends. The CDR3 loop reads CASSSTGTQKSGYTF. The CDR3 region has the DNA TGTGCCAGCAGCTCTACCGGGACACAGAAGAGTGGCTACACCTTC. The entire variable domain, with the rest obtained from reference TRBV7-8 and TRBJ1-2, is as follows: GAGVSQSPRYKVAKRGQDVALRCDPISGHVSLFWYQQALGQGPEFLTYFQNEAQLDKSGLPSDRFFAERPEGSVSTLKIQRTQQEDSAVYLCASSSTGTQKSGYTFGSGTRLTVV.

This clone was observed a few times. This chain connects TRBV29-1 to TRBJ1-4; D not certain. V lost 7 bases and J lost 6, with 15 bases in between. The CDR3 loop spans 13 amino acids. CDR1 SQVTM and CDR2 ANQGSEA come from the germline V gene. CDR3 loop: CSGYINGDEKLFF. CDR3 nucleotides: TGCAGCGGGTACATAAACGGCGATGAAAAACTGTTTTTT.

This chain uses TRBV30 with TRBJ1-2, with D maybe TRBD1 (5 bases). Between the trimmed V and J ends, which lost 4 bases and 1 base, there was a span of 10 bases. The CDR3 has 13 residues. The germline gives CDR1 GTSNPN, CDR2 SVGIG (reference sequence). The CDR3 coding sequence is TGTGCCTGGAACGGGGGACGTAACTATGGCTACACCTTC. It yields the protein CAWNGGRNYGYTF.

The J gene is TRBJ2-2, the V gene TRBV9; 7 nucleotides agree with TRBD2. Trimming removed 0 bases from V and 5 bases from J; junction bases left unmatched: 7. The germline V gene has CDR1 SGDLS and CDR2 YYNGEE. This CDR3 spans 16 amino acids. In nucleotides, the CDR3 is TGTGCCAGCAGCGTAGTAGAGCGGGGATTGACCGGGGAGCTGTTTTTT. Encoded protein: CASSVVERGLTGELFF.

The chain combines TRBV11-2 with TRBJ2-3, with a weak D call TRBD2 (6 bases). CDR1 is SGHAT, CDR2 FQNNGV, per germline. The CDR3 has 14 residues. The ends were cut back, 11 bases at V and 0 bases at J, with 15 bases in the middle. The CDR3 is CALRGATSTDTQYF. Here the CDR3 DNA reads TGTGCCCTGCGGGGAGCCACTAGCACAGATACGCAGTATTTT.

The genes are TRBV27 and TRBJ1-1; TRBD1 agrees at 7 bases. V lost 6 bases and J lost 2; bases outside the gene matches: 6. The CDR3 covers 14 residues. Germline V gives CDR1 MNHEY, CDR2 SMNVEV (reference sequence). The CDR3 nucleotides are TGTGCCAGCAGCCCTGGGACAGCAAACACTGAAGCTTTCTTT. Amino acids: CASSPGTANTEAFF.